The 8 T cell receptor beta chains presented below share a single source sample, sequenced in a study of blood T cell repertoires in COVID-19. Here immunoSEQ multiplex PCR was the method, and the copy in TCRdb shows in-frame clones only, minus some. Of over 100,000 clones detected, about 76% appear once; the ten largest clones hold roughly 9.1%. Sequencing input: peripheral blood. The receptors were sampled from a woman aged 60-75 years with active or convalescent COVID-19.

The genes are TRBV2 and TRBJ1-1; possible D gene TRBD1, 5 bases. CDR3 length: 14 residues. V was pared by 8 bases and J by 3 bases, with 16 bases between. CDR1 SNHLY and CDR2 FYNNEI come from the germline V gene. CDR3 amino acids: CASSGDGGYTEAFF. CDR3 DNA: TGTGCCAGCTCCGGGGACGGGGGGTACACTGAAGCTTTCTTT.

The rearrangement links TRBV5-6 to TRBJ1-6, with D perhaps matching TRBD1 (5 bases). Germline V gene data show CDR1 as SGHDT and CDR2 as YYEEEE. The V gene lost 0 bases and the J gene lost 8 bases, with 12 bases spanning the gap. This CDR3 region has 15 residues. The CDR3 sequence is CASSLDPTGDSPLHF. CDR3 coding DNA: TGTGCCAGCAGCTTGGACCCCACGGGGGATTCACCCCTCCACTTT.

Only one count was recorded for this clone. V is TRBV5-5 and J is TRBJ2-1, with TRBD2 identical over 10 bases. CDR3 length: 18 amino acids. The junction had 11 bases not matched to a gene; V was cut back by 0 bases and J by 5 bases. Germline CDR1 SGHKS, CDR2 YYEKEE (reference sequence). The CDR3 loop is CASSLGLFPSGGHNEQFF. DNA of the CDR3: TGTGCCAGCAGCTTGGGGTTATTTCCTAGCGGGGGACACAATGAGCAGTTCTTC.

This rearrangement joins TRBV5-1 to TRBJ1-4; TRBD1 agrees at 10 bases. Trimming cost V 5 bases and J 10 bases; bases outside gene matches: 20. CDR1 and CDR2 from the germline V gene are SGHRS and YFSETQ. CDR3 length: 18 residues. The CDR3 sequence: CASRPGYNTGQGLGKLFF. CDR3 bases: TGCGCCAGCAGACCCGGATACAATACGGGACAGGGGTTGGGAAAACTGTTTTTT.

The chain uses TRBV3-1 (or the pseudogene TRBV3-2) and TRBJ2-5; TRBD2 agrees at 9 bases. This CDR3 spans 16 amino acids. V shed 1 base, J shed 3 bases, and the junction held 6 bases outside the gene matches. The V gene's germline CDR1 is LGHDT and CDR2 YNNKEL (reference sequence). CDR3: CASSQGKASGKETQYF. As DNA, the CDR3 is TGTGCCAGCAGCCAAGGAAAGGCTAGCGGGAAAGAGACCCAGTACTTC.

This sequence joins TRBV3-1 (or the pseudogene TRBV3-2) and TRBJ1-5; 8 bases align to TRBD1. The CDR3 is 14 residues long. The junction had 4 bases not matched to a gene; V was cut back by 4 bases and J by 5 bases. Per germline, CDR1 LGHDT and CDR2 YNNKEL (reference sequence). In nucleotides, the CDR3 is TGTGCCAGCAGCCGAAACAGGGGGGATCAGCCCCAGCATTTT. Protein sequence: CASSRNRGDQPQHF.

Points on this clone: Other DNA sequences in this specimen translate into the identical CDR3. The V call is TRBV5-1, the J call TRBJ2-3; perhaps TRBD1 as D (5 bases). CDR3 length: 13 residues. V lost 0 bases and J 3 bases, leaving 5 bases between the germline ends. Germline loops: CDR1 SGHRS, CDR2 YFSETQ. Written as DNA, the CDR3 is TGCGCCAGCAGCTTGGCAGGGACAGATACGCAGTATTTT. Its protein product is CASSLAGTDTQYF.

The DNA for the CDR3 is TGTGCCAGCAGTTTGGTCGGTCAGGGGGTTCAGCCCCAGCATTTT. Its translation: CASSLVGQGVQPQHF. V usage is TRBV28 and J usage is TRBJ1-5; 7 bases line up with TRBD1. The CDR3 totals 15 residues. V shed 3 bases, J shed 6 bases, and the junction held 8 bases outside the gene matches. Germline V CDR1 and CDR2: MDHEN, SYDVKM.